The clone carrying this TCR beta chain was counted a single time. Antigen specificity is unknown. This sequence may be a read error, since a much larger clone differs from it by one base. From RNA transcripts, TCR beta CDR3 regions were amplified. HTBI primers drove first-round RT-PCR of the TCR CDR3. TCRdb reprocessed the multiplex PCR reads with MiXCR, giving one entry per CDR3 protein. The sample contains about 590,000 distinct CDR3 sequences, about 15% of which appear only once. The data belong to a study of T cells in Graves' hyperthyroidism and ophthalmopathy. Study-wide results and limits: Blood samples included most of the expanded thyroid clonotypes exceeding 0.001. For ophthalmopathy, model prediction preceded onset by a median around 7 months.

No progression to ophthalmopathy during 18 months of follow-up defined stable disease. Patients aged 18 to 65 with hyperthyroidism were newly diagnosed, with duration under 2 months. The length of the CDR3 is 13 residues. Per the germline V gene, CDR1 is SGHDN and CDR2 is FVKESK. J is TRBJ2-7 and V is TRBV14; D not resolved. The sequencing input was blood. This clonotype was sampled from a woman aged 25 to 45 with Graves' hyperthyroidism. The CDR3 protein is CAGSVRNEDEQYF. The CDR3 DNA reads TGTGCCGGCAGCGTGCGTAACGAGGACGAGCAGTACTTC.